This T cell receptor beta chain appears in the sequencing data of a study of T cells in Graves' hyperthyroidism and ophthalmopathy. Amplification of TCR beta CDR3 regions was performed using RNA transcripts as template. A first-round RT-PCR of the TCR CDR3 used the HTBI primer set. Each CDR3 protein is one row after TCRdb ran MiXCR on the multiplex PCR reads. The sample includes about 300,000 distinct CDR3 sequences, roughly 13% of them seen just once. In this sample, this clonotype turned up many times. The germline V and J ends were trimmed by 1 base and 5 bases, with 11 bases remaining between them. The CDR3 sequence is 14 residues long. Germline V gene sequence: CDR1 SEHNR, CDR2 FQNEAQ (reference sequence).

Specimen: blood. The rearrangement uses TRBV7-9 and TRBJ2-5, with a possible D match to TRBD1 (5 bases). The receptor was isolated from a woman in her twenties or thirties with Graves' hyperthyroidism that later progressed to Graves' ophthalmopathy. Written as DNA, the CDR3 is TGTGCCAGCAGCTTAGGGGCAGCAGGGGAGACCCAGTACTTC. Translation: CASSLGAAGETQYF.